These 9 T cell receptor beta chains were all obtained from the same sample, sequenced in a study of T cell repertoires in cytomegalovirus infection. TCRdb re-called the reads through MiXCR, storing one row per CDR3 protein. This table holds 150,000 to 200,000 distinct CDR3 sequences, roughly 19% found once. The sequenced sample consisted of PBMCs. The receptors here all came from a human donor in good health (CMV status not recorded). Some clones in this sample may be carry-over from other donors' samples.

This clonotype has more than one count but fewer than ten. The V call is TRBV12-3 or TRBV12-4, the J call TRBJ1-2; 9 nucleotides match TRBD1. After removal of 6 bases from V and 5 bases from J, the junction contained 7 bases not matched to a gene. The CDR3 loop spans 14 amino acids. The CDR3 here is CASSPGTGPYGYTF. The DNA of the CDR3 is TGTGCCAGCAGCCCCGGGACAGGGCCATATGGCTACACCTTC.

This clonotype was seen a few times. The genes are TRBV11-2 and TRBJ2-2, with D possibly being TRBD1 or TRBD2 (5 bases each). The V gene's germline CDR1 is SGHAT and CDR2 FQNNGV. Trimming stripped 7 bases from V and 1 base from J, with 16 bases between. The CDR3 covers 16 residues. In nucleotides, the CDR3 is TGTGCCAGCACTACGACCGGGACCCAGAACACCGGGGAGCTGTTTTTT. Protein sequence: CASTTTGTQNTGELFF.

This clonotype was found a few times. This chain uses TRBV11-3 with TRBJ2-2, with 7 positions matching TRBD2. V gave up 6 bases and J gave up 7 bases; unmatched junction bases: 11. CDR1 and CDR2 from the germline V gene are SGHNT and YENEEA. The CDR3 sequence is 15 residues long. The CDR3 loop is CASSSGLPSIGELFF. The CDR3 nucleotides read TGTGCCAGCAGTTCGGGACTACCATCAATCGGGGAGCTGTTTTTT.

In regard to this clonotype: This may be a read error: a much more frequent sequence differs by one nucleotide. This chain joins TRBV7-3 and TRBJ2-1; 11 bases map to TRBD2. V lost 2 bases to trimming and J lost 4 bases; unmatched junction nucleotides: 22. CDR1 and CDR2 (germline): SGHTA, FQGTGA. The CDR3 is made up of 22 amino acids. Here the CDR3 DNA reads TGTGCCAGCAGCTTAGTCCCCGGGGCTAGCGGGAGGTTCGGATCGACTTACAATGAGCAGTTCTTC. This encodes CASSLVPGASGRFGSTYNEQFF.

The CDR3 DNA reads TGTGCCAGTAGTACGAACCCTCTAGCGGGGGGCAACACCGGGGAGCTGTTTTTT. It is translated as CASSTNPLAGGNTGELFF. The rearrangement uses TRBV19 and TRBJ2-2; 11 nucleotides match TRBD2. In germline, CDR1 is LNHDA, CDR2 SQIVND (reference sequence). V dropped 4 bases and J dropped 2; count of bases not matched to a gene: 9. There are 18 residues in the CDR3.

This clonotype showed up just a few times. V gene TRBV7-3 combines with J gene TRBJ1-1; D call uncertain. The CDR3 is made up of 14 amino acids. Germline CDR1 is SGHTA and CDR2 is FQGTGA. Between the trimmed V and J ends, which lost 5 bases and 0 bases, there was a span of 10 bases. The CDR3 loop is CASSHPRMNTEAFF. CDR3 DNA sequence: TGTGCCAGCAGCCATCCGAGGATGAACACTGAAGCTTTCTTT. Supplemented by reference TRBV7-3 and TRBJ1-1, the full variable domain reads GAGVSQTPSNKVTEKGKYVELRCDPISGHTALYWYRQSLGQGPEFLIYFQGTGAADDSGLPNDRFFAVRPEGSVSTLKIQRTERGDSAVYLCASSHPRMNTEAFFGQGTRLTVV.

DNA of the CDR3: TGTGCCAGCAGCTTGGCCGACAGTTCCACAGATACGCAGTATTTT. Protein product: CASSLADSSTDTQYF. The gene calls are TRBV5-5 and TRBJ2-3; a possible D gene is TRBD1 (5 bases). V lost 0 bases, J lost 2 bases, and 10 bases lay in between. The CDR3 loop spans 15 amino acids. Germline CDR1 reads SGHKS; CDR2 reads YYEKEE (reference sequence).

CDR3 sequence reads: CASSLFPVSRDTGELFF. The CDR3 region has the DNA TGTGCCAGCAGTTTATTTCCAGTATCAAGGGACACCGGGGAGCTGTTTTTT. The chain links TRBV28 to TRBJ2-2; D not certain. Germline CDR1 and CDR2: MDHEN and SYDVKM. CDR3 size: 17 residues. Trimming shortened V by 1 base and J by 3 bases, and 15 bases separated the two germline ends.

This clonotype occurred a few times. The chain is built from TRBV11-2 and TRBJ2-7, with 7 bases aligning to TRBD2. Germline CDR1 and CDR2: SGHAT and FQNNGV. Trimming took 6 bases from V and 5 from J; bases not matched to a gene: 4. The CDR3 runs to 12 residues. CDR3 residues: CASRMGGNEQYF. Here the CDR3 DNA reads TGTGCCAGCAGGATGGGGGGGAACGAGCAGTACTTC.